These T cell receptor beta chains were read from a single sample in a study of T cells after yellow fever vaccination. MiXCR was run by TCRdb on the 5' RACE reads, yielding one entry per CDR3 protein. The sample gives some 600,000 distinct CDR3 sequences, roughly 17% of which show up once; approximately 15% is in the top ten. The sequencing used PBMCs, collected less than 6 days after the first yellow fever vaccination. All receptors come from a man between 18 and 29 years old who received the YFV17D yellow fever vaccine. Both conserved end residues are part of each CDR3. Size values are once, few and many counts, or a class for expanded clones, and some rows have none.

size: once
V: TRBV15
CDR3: CATSKADSGGARETQYF

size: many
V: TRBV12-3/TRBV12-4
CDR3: CASSFWDLAKNIQYF

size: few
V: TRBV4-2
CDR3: CASSRTSGPDEETQYF

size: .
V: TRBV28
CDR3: CASSPLEEGTSNEQFF

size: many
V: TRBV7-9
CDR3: CASSGPGPLYEQYF

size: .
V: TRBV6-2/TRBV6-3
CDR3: CASRSGLAGQETQYF

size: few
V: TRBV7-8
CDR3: CASSPAVPGSTEAFF

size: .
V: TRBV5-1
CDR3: CATSGQGADTQYF

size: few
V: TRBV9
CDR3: CASSGRVSADEMDTQYF

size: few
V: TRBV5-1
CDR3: CASTTVGGTNTGELFF

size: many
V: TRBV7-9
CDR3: CASSLMGQRGGDTQYF

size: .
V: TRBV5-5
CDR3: CASSLTGVGETQYF

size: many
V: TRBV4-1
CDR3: CASSQEVSAVGQFF

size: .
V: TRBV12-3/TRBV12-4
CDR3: CASSSSQGFRQPQHF

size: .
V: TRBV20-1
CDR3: CSGRTGGYEQYF

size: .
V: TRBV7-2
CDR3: CASSPLLGRGDNTEVFF

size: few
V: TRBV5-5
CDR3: CASSLRRINYGYTF

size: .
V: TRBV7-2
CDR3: CASSADRGAEKLFF

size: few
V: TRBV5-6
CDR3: CASSLSGTAHNQPQHF

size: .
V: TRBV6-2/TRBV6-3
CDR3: CASSYSRDNVGSAGELFF

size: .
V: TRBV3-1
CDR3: CASSQRSEKLFF

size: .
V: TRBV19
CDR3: CASSGPPFTDTQYF

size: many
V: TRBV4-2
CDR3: CASSQEETGDQPQHF

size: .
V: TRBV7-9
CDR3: CASSLGGTAASPLHF

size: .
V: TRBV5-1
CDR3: CASSFWGGGENEQFF

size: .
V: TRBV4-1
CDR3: CASSQDEWGRETQYF

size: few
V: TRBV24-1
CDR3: CATRGYTGELFF

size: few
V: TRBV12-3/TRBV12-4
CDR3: CASSLVTRGRGGYTF

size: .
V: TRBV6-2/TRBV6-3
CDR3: CASIPGDRVGYTF

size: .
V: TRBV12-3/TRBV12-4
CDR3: CASSFTSGGARELFF